A single sample is the source of the 21 T cell receptor beta chains below, sequenced in a study of cytomegalovirus exposure and HLA in healthy donors (TCRdb year 2017). The method behind the library was the immunoSEQ multiplex PCR assay. TCRdb obtained this table from immuneACCESS and retained in-frame rearrangements with V and J assigned. These tables miss some clones; where compared with another copy, unresolved V genes account for less than half of the shortfall, and the remainder is unexplained. For this sample there are about 120,000 clones; 88% appear just once. Around 6% of the sample rests with the top ten. Sequenced: PBMCs. These receptors originate from a woman between 18 and 29 years old in good health and CMV-seropositive.

The chain combines TRBV4-2 with TRBJ2-1; TRBD2 matches at 9 bases. This CDR3 has 14 amino acids. CDR1 LGHNA and CDR2 YNFKEQ come from the germline V gene. Germline trimming cut 2 bases from V and 10 bases from J; bases unmatched to any gene: 6. The chain's CDR3 is CASSQIAGVREQFF. The CDR3 DNA follows: TGTGCCAGCAGCCAAATAGCGGGGGTCAGAGAGCAGTTCTTC.

V is TRBV19 and J is TRBJ2-7; 9 bases are shared with TRBD2. Per germline, CDR1 LNHDA and CDR2 SQIVND (reference sequence). Trimming removed 5 bases from V and 4 bases from J; junction bases left unmatched: 6. The CDR3 sequence is 14 residues long. CDR3 in amino acids: CASSPAGGLYEQYF. The CDR3 bases are TGTGCCAGTAGTCCGGCGGGAGGGCTATACGAGCAGTACTTC.

In this sample, this clone turned up once. This chain uses TRBV7-6 with TRBJ2-3; D is possibly TRBD2 (5 bases). The length of the CDR3 is 12 residues. Trimming pared 6 bases from V and 9 bases from J, leaving 13 bases between. Germline CDR1 SGHVS, CDR2 FNYEAQ. Here the CDR3 reads CASSIGPGTQYF. CDR3 coding DNA: TGTGCCAGCAGTATAGGCCCGGGAACGCAGTATTTT.

The chain employs TRBV18 and TRBJ1-2; 8 positions match TRBD1. Germline V gene lookup returns CDR1 KGHSH and CDR2 LQKENI. The CDR3 extends over 16 amino acids. With V trimmed by 3 bases and J by 2 bases, 8 bases remained unmatched. The CDR3 DNA sequence: TGTGCCAGCTCACCGATGGCGGGACAGGAAAACTATGGCTACACCTTC. This encodes CASSPMAGQENYGYTF.

V gene TRBV29-1 combines with J gene TRBJ2-3; D unclear. This CDR3 spans 15 amino acids. The V and J ends lost 6 bases and 0 bases respectively, with 16 bases between them. The V gene's germline CDR1 is SQVTM and CDR2 ANQGSEA. The CDR3: CSVIPDSTSTDTQYF. CDR3 in DNA: TGCAGCGTGATCCCCGACTCCACTAGCACAGATACGCAGTATTTT.

The chain carries TRBV12-5 and TRBJ2-5; the match to TRBD2 covers 12 bases. Per the germline V gene, CDR1 is LGHNT and CDR2 is FRNRAP. Unmatched junction bases numbered 9, after V lost 5 bases and J lost 5 bases. This CDR3 is 16 amino acids long. The CDR3 sequence: CASGLQTSGRRETQYF. CDR3 sequence (DNA): TGTGCTAGTGGTCTCCAAACTAGCGGGAGGAGGGAGACCCAGTACTTC.

This clone came up once. The chain combines TRBV20-1 with TRBJ1-1; D unresolved. V lost 5 bases, J lost 6 bases, and 10 bases lay in between. The germline V gene has CDR1 DFQATT and CDR2 SNEGSKA (reference sequence). This CDR3 region has 11 residues. The CDR3, as DNA: TGCAGTGCTCTTAGTGTCCCTGAAGCTTTCTTT. Translation: CSALSVPEAFF.

The genes are TRBV19 and TRBJ1-5, with D possibly matching TRBD1 (5 bases). With 3 bases removed from V and 3 bases from J, the gap between germline ends came to 12 bases. CDR3 length: 15 amino acids. Germline V lookup: CDR1 LNHDA, CDR2 SQIVND (reference sequence). The CDR3 DNA is TGTGCCAGTAGTATGGGGGGGGTCCTCAATCAGCCCCAGCATTTT. It yields the protein CASSMGGVLNQPQHF.

The rearrangement joins TRBV5-1 to TRBJ2-3; perhaps TRBD1 as D (6 bases). The CDR3 spans 16 residues. Germline V gene data show CDR1 as SGHRS and CDR2 as YFSETQ. V lost 5 bases and J lost 0, with 16 bases in between. The CDR3 nucleotides are TGCGCCAGCAGACCTGGACCGGGACACAGCACAGATACGCAGTATTTT. Translating gives CASRPGPGHSTDTQYF.

The chain combines TRBV11-2 with TRBJ1-1; tentatively, D is TRBD1 (6 bases). The CDR3 extends over 11 amino acids. The V end lost 6 bases, the J end lost 6 bases, and 8 bases lay between the germline ends. Germline V gene data show CDR1 as SGHAT and CDR2 as FQNNGV. The CDR3 nucleotides read TGTGCCAGCAGAAAGGGGGCTGAAGCTTTCTTT. Its translation: CASRKGAEAFF.

V usage is TRBV25-1 and J usage is TRBJ1-2; a weak D match, TRBD1 (5 bases). The CDR3 is 16 amino acids. V lost 3 bases, J lost 0 bases, and 14 bases lay in between. Germline V gene sequence: CDR1 MGHDK, CDR2 SYGVNS. CDR3 DNA: TGTGCCAGCAGTGACCAACGGACACCGACTAACTATGGCTACACCTTC. Amino acid sequence: CASSDQRTPTNYGYTF.

V usage is TRBV11-3 and J usage is TRBJ2-7; tentatively, D is TRBD2 (6 bases). Germline CDR1 is SGHNT and CDR2 is YENEEA. The V and J ends lost 5 bases and 4 bases respectively, with 21 bases between them. The CDR3 covers 16 residues. In DNA, the CDR3 is TGTGCCAGCAGCCCTTCATTCGGGGGACGAGGTTACGAGCAGTACTTC. This translates into CASSPSFGGRGYEQYF.

The V and J genes are TRBV10-3 and TRBJ2-3; TRBD1 might be the D (6 bases). The CDR3 spans 16 residues. Trimming removed 2 bases from V and 0 bases from J, with 12 bases in between. Germline CDR1 ENHRY, CDR2 SYGVKD. The CDR3 DNA reads TGTGCCATCAGTGAGCCGACAGGACCTAGCACAGATACGCAGTATTTT. Its protein product is CAISEPTGPSTDTQYF.

This chain joins TRBV4-3 and TRBJ2-1; D perhaps matches TRBD2 (6 bases). There are 16 residues in the CDR3. CDR1 is LGHNA, CDR2 YSLEER, per germline. V was shortened by 0 bases and J by 0 bases, with 9 bases between the two germline ends. The CDR3 spells CASSQDLGGSYNEQFF. CDR3 nucleotide sequence: TGCGCCAGCAGCCAAGATCTCGGGGGCTCCTACAATGAGCAGTTCTTC.

This clone came up once. The V call is TRBV5-6, the J call TRBJ1-2; 7 bases align to TRBD1. CDR1 and CDR2 (germline): SGHDT, YYEEEE. The CDR3 totals 14 residues. The ends lost 3 bases at V and 2 bases at J; junction bases unmatched: 4. CDR3 in DNA: TGTGCCAGCAGCTGGACAGGAATAAACTATGGCTACACCTTC. It yields the protein CASSWTGINYGYTF. The variable domain in full, completed from reference TRBV5-6 and TRBJ1-2, reads DAGVTQSPTHLIKTRGQQVTLRCSPKSGHDTVSWYQQALGQGPQFIFQYYEEEERQRGNFPDRFSGHQFPNYSSELNVNALLLGDSALYLCASSWTGINYGYTFGSGTRLTVV.

This chain joins TRBV5-6 and TRBJ2-5, with 9 bases matching TRBD1. J gave up 1 base and V 1 base, and 8 bases lay outside the gene matches. The CDR3 contains 17 residues. Per germline, CDR1 SGHDT and CDR2 YYEEEE. CDR3 sequence reads: CASSLTGQGSLQETQYF. DNA of the CDR3: TGTGCCAGCAGCTTGACGGGACAGGGATCTCTCCAAGAGACCCAGTACTTC.

This clone was picked up a small number of times. The J gene is TRBJ1-2, the V gene TRBV4-2; 7 nucleotides line up with TRBD1. V was pared by 3 bases and J by 8 bases, with 15 bases of the junction left unmatched. CDR1 and CDR2 (germline): LGHNA, YNFKEQ. This CDR3 region has 16 residues. CDR3 sequence (DNA): TGTGCCAGCAGCCAGGCCCCCTCTTCCGGGACAGAAGGCTACACCTTC. This codes for CASSQAPSSGTEGYTF.

V is TRBV7-2 and J is TRBJ1-1; TRBD1 agrees at 8 bases. With 1 base clipped from V and 1 base from J, the junction kept 8 bases outside the gene matches. Germline V gene sequence: CDR1 SGHTA, CDR2 FQGNSA. The CDR3 length is 17 residues. The CDR3 DNA is TGTGCCAGCAGCTTAGGGGGGTGGGGGACAGGGAACACTGAAGCTTTCTTT. Translated, it gives CASSLGGWGTGNTEAFF.

The chain employs TRBV29-1 and TRBJ2-1; no reliable D call. Germline V gives CDR1 SQVTM, CDR2 ANQGSEA. Deletions cut 5 bases from V and 3 bases from J, with 8 bases between. The CDR3 is made up of 12 amino acids. CDR3 loop: CSVNLNYNEQFF. The CDR3 DNA reads as TGCAGCGTTAACTTGAACTACAATGAGCAGTTCTTC.

The chain carries TRBV6-5 and TRBJ2-2; possibly TRBD2 for D (6 bases). The germline V gene has CDR1 MNHEY and CDR2 SVGAGI. CDR3 size: 15 residues. The V end was cut by 0 bases, the J end by 8 bases, with 13 bases between. The CDR3 coding sequence is TGTGCCAGCAGTTACTCGCGGGGCTACGATGGGGAGCTGTTTTTT. Its protein is CASSYSRGYDGELFF.

The V and J genes are TRBV6-5 and TRBJ2-7; weak D call: TRBD2 (6 bases). Trimming shortened V by 4 bases and J by 3 bases, and 10 bases separated the two germline ends. Germline CDR1 reads MNHEY; CDR2 reads SVGAGI. This CDR3 region has 13 residues. The CDR3 DNA sequence: TGTGCCAGCAGTTCGTCCGGGGGCTACGAGCAGTACTTC. It is translated as CASSSSGGYEQYF.